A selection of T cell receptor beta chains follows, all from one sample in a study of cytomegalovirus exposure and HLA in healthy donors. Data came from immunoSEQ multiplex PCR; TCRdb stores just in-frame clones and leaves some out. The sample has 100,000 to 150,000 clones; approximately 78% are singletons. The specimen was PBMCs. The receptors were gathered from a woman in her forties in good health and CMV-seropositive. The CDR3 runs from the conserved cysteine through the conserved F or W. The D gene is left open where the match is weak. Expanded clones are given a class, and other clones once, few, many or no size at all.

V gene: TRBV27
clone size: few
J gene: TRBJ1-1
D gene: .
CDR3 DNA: TGTGCCAGCAGTTTAGGTAGGGGTACAGGGAACACTGAAGCTTTCTTT
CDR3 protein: CASSLGRGTGNTEAFF

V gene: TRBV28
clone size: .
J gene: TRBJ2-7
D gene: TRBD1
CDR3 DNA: TGTGCCAGCAGCGGATCCGGACAGGGTAGCTCCTACGAGCAGTACTTC
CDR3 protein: CASSGSGQGSSYEQYF

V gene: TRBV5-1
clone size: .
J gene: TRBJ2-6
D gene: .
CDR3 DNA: TGCGCCAGCATCCCGGGGGACTCTGGGGCCAACGTCCTGACTTTC
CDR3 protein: CASIPGDSGANVLTF

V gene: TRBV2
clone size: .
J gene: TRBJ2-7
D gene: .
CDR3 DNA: TGTGCCAGCAGTCCGGACAGAACTAGCTCCTACGAGCAGTACTTC
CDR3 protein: CASSPDRTSSYEQYF

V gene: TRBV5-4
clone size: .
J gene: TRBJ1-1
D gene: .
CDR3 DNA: TGTGCCAGCAGCTTGACGGTGAACACTGAAGCTTTCTTT
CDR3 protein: CASSLTVNTEAFF

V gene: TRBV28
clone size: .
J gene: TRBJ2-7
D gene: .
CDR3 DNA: TGTGCCAGCAGTTTTGTGGGCTACGAGCAGTACTTC
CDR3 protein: CASSFVGYEQYF

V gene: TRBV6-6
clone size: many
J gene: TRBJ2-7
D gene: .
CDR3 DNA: TGTGCCAGCAGTTACTCGACAAACGAGCAGTACTTC
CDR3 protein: CASSYSTNEQYF

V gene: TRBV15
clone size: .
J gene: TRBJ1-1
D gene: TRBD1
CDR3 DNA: TGTGCCACCAGCAGAAGCTTCGGGACAGCGAACACTGAAGCTTTCTTT
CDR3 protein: CATSRSFGTANTEAFF

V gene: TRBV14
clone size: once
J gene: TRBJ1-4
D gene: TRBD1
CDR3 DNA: TGTGCCAGCAGCCAACGAACAGGGGGCAGAACTAATGAAAAACTGTTTTTT
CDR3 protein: CASSQRTGGRTNEKLFF

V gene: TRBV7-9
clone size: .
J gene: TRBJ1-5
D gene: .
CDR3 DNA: TGTGCCAGCAGCCCCGTTAGCAATCAGCCCCAGCATTTT
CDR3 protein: CASSPVSNQPQHF

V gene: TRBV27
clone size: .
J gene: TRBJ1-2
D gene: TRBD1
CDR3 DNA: TGTGCCAGCAGTTTATCAGGACAGGGATACTATGGCTACACCTTC
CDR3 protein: CASSLSGQGYYGYTF

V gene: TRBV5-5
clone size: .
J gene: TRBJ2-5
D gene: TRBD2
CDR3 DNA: TGTGCCAGCAGCTTGGTTCTAGCGGGGGGGGAGACCCAGTACTTC
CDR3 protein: CASSLVLAGGETQYF

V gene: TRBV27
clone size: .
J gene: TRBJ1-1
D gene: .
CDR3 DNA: TGTGCCAGCAGTGAGATGATGAACACTGAAGCTTTCTTT
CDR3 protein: CASSEMMNTEAFF

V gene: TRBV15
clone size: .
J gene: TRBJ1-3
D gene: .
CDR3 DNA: TGTGCCACCAGCAGCCTTTTCTTAGACACCATATATTTT
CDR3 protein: CATSSLFLDTIYF

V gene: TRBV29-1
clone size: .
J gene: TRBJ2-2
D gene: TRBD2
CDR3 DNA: TGCAGCGTTGCTGGGACTAGTGGCGGGGAGCTGTTTTTT
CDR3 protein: CSVAGTSGGELFF

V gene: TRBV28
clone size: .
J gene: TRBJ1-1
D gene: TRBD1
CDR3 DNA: TGTGCCAGCAGCTCGACAGGGCAAGCTTTCTTT
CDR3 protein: CASSSTGQAFF

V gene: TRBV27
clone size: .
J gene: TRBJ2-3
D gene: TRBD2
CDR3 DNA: TGTGCCAGCAGTTTCGGATCCAATACAGCGGGAGGAACAGATACGCAGTATTTT
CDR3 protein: CASSFGSNTAGGTDTQYF

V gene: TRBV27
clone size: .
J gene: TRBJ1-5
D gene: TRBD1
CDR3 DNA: TGTGCCAGCAGTTTAGAGGGGACAGGGTTCCAGCCCCAGCATTTT
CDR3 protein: CASSLEGTGFQPQHF

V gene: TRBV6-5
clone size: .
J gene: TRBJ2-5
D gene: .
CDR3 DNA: TGTGCCAGCAGGCCAACCGGTAGATGGACCCAGTACTTC
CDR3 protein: CASRPTGRWTQYF

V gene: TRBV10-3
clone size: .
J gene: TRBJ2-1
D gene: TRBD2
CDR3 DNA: TGTGCCATCAGTGGGGGCGGGAGACTGGACAATGAGCAGTTCTTC
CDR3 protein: CAISGGGRLDNEQFF

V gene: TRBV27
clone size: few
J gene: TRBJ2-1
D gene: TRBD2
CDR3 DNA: TGTGCCAGCAGTTTAGGGACTAGCGGATACAATGAGCAGTTCTTC
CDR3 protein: CASSLGTSGYNEQFF

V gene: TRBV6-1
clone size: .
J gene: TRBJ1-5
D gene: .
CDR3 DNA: TGTGCCAGCAGCCAAAGCACTGTTGATCAGCCCCAGCATTTT
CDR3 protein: CASSQSTVDQPQHF